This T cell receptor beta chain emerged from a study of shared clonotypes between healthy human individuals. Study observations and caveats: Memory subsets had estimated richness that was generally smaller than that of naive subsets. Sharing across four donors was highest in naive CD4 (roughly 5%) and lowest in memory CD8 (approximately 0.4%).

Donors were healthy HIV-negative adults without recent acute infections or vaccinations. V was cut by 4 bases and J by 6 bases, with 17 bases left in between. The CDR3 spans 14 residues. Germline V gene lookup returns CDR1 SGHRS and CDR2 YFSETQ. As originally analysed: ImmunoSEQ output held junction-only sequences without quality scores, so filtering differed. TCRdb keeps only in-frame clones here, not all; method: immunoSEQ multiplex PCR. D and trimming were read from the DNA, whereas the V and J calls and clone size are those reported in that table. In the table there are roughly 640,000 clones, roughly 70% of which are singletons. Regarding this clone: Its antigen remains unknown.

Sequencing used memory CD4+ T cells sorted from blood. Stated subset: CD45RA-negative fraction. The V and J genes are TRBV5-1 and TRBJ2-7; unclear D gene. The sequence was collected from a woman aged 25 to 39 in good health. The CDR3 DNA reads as TGCGCCAGCAGCCTCCGGGTAGCTTCTAGCGAGCAGTACTTC. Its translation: CASSLRVASSEQYF. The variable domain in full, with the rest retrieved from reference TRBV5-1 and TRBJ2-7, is KAGVTQTPRYLIKTRGQQVTLSCSPISGHRSVSWYQQTPGQGLQFLFEYFSETQRNKGNFPGRFSGRQFSNSRSEMNVSTLELGDSALYLCASSLRVASSEQYFGPGTRLTVT.